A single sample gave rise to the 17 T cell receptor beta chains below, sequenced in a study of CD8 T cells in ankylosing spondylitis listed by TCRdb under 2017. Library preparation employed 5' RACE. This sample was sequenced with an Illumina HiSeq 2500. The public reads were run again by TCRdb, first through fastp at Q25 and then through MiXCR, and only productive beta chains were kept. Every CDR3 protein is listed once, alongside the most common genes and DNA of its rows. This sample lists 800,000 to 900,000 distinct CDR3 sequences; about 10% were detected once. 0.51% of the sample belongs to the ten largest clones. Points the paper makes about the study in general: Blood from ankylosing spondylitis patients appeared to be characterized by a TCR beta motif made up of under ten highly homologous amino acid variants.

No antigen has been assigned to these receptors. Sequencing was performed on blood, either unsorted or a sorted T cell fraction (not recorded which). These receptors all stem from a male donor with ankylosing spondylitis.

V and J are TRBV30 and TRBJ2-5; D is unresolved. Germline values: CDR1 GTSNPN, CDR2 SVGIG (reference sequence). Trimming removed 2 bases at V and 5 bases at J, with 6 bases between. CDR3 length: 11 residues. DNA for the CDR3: TGTGCCTGGAGTTTACGGGAGACCCAGTACTTC. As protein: CAWSLRETQYF.

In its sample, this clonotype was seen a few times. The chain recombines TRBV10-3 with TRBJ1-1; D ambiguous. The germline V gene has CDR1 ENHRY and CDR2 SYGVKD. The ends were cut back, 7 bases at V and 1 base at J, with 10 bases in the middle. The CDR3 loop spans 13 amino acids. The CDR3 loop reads CAIKGNQNTEAFF. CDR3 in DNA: TGTGCCATCAAAGGGAACCAGAACACTGAAGCTTTCTTT.

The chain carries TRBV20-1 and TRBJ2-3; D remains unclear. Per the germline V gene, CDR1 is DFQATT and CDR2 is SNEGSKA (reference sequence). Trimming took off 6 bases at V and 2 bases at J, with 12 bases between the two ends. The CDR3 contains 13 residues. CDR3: CSAWLTYTDTQYF. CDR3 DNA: TGCAGTGCATGGCTAACCTACACAGATACGCAGTATTTT.

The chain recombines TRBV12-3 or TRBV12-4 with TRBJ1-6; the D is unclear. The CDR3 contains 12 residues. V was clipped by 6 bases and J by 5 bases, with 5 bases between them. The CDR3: CASRIDNSPLHF. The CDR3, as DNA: TGTGCCAGCAGGATAGATAATTCACCCCTCCACTTT.

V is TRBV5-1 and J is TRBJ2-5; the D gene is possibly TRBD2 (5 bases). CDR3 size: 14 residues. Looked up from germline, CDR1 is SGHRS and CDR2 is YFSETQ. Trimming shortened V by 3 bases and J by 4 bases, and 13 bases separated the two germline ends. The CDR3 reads CASSSDSGTETQYF. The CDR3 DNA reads TGCGCCAGCAGCTCGGACTCTGGAACAGAGACCCAGTACTTC.

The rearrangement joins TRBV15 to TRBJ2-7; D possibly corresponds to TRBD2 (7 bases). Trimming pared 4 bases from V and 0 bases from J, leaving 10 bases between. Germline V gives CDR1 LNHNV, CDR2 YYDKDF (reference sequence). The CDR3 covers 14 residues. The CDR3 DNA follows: TGTGCCACCAGCATAGGGGGGGCCTCCTACGAGCAGTACTTC. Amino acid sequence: CATSIGGASYEQYF.

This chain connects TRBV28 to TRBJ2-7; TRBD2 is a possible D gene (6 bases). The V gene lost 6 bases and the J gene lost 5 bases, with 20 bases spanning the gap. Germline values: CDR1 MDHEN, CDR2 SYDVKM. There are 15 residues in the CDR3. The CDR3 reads CASSFRTGGFDEQYF. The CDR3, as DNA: TGTGCCAGCAGCTTCCGAACCGGAGGGTTCGACGAGCAGTACTTC.

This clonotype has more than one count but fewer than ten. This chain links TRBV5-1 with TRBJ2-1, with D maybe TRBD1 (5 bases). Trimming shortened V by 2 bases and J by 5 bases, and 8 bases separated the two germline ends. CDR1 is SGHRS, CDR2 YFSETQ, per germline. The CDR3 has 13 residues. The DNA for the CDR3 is TGCGCCAGCAGCTTCGACAGTAACAATGAGCAGTTCTTC. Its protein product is CASSFDSNNEQFF.

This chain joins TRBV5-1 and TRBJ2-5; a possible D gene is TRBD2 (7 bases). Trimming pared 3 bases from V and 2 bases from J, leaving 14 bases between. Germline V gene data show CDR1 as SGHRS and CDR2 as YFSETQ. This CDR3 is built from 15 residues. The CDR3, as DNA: TGCGCCAGCAGCTCTACAGGGAGGGGGCAAGAGACCCAGTACTTC. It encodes CASSSTGRGQETQYF.

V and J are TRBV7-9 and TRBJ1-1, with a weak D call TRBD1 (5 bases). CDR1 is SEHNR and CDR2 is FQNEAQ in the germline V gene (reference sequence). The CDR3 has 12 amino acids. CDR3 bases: TGTGCGTACGGGGGTTGGAACACTGAAGCTTTCTTT. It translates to CAYGGWNTEAFF.

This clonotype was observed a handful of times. For the CDR3, the DNA is TGCGCCAGCAGAGGTCTGGACAGGAATTACAATGAGCAGTTCTTC. It translates to CASRGLDRNYNEQFF. This chain links TRBV5-1 with TRBJ2-1; 7 nucleotides agree with TRBD1. The CDR3 extends over 15 amino acids. V shed 5 bases, J shed 4 bases, and the junction held 9 bases outside the gene matches. The germline CDR1 and CDR2 sequences are SGHRS and YFSETQ.

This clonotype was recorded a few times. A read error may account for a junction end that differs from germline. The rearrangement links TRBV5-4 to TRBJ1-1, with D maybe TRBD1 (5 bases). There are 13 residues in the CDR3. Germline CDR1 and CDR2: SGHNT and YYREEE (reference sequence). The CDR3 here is CASRGRGNTAAFF. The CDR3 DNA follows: TGTGCCAGCCGAGGAAGGGGCAACACTGCAGCTTTCTTT. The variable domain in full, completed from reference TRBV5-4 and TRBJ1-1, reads ETGVTQSPTHLIKTRGQQVTLRCSSQSGHNTVSWYQQALGQGPQFIFQYYREEENGRGNFPPRFSGLQFPNYSSELNVNALELDDSALYLCASRGRGNTAAFFGQGTRLTVV.

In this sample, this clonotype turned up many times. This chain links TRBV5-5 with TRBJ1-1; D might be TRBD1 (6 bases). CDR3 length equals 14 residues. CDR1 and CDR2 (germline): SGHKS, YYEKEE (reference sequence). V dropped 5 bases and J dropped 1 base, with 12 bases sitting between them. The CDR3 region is CASRAGHPNTEAFF. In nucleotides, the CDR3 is TGTGCCAGCAGGGCGGGACACCCGAACACTGAAGCTTTCTTT. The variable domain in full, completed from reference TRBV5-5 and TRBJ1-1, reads DAGVTQSPTHLIKTRGQQVTLRCSPISGHKSVSWYQQVLGQGPQFIFQYYEKEERGRGNFPDRFSARQFPNYSSELNVNALLLGDSALYLCASRAGHPNTEAFFGQGTRLTVV.

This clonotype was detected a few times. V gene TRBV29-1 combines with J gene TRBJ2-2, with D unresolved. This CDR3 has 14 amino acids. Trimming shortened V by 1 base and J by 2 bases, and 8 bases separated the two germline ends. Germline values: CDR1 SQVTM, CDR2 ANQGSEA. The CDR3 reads CSVEVGVNTGELFF. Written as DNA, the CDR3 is TGCAGCGTTGAAGTGGGCGTTAACACCGGGGAGCTGTTTTTT.

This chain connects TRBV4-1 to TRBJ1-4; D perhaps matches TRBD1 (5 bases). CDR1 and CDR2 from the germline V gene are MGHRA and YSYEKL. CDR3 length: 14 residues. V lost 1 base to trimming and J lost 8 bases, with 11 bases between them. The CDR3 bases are TGCGCCAGCAGCCAAGGGGACCCCGCAGAAAAACTGTTTTTT. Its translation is CASSQGDPAEKLFF.

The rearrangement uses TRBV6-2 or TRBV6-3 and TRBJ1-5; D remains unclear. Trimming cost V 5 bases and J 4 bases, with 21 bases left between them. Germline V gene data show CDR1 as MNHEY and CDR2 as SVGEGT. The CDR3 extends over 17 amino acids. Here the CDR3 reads CASSQPLEGPSNQPQHF. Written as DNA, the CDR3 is TGTGCCAGCAGTCAACCATTGGAGGGTCCATCAAATCAGCCCCAGCATTTT.

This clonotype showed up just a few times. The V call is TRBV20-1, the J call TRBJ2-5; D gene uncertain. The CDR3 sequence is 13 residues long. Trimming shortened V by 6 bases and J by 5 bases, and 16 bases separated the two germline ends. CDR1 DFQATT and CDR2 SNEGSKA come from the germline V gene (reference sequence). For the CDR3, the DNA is TGCAGTGCCGCCCCTTCCCCGACGGAGACCCAGTACTTC. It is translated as CSAAPSPTETQYF.